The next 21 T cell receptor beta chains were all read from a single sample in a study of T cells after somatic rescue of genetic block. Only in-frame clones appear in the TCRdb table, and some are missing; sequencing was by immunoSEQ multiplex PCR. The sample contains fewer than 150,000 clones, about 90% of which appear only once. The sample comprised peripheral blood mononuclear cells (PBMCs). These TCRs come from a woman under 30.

The CDR3 here is CASARYEGGSYEQYF. The CDR3 coding sequence is TGTGCTAGTGCCCGCTATGAAGGGGGTTCCTACGAGCAGTACTTC. The chain carries TRBV12-5 and TRBJ2-7, with D possibly matching TRBD1 (6 bases). V dropped 7 bases and J dropped 1 base, with 17 bases sitting between them. There are 15 residues in the CDR3. Germline CDR1 and CDR2: LGHNT and FRNRAP.

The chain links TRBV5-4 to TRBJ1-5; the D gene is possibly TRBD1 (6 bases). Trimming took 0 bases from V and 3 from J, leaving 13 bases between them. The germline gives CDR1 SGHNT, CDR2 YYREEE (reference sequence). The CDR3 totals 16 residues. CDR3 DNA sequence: TGTGCCAGCAGCTTGGGGCCAGGGGAAATCAATCAGCCCCAGCATTTT. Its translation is CASSLGPGEINQPQHF.

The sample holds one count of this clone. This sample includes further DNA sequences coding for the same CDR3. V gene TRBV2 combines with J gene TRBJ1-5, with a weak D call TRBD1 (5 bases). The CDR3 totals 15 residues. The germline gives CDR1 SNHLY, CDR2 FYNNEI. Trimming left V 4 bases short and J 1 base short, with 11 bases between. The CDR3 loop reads CASSGQGASNQPQHF. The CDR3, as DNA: TGTGCCAGCAGTGGACAAGGGGCCAGCAATCAGCCCCAGCATTTT.

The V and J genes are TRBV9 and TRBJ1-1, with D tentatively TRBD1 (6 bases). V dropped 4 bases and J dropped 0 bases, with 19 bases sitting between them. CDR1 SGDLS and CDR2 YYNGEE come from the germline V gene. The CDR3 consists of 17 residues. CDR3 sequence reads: CASSPTWGAGLNTEAFF. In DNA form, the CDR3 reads TGTGCCAGCAGCCCGACTTGGGGGGCAGGACTGAACACTGAAGCTTTCTTT.

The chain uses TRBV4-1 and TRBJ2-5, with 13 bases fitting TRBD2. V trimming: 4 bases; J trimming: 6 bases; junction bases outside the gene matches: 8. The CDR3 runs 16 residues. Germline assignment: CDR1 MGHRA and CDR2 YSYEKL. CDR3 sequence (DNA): TGCGCCAGCAGCCGCCGTACTAGCGGGGGGGCGAAGACCCAGTACTTC. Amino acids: CASSRRTSGGAKTQYF.

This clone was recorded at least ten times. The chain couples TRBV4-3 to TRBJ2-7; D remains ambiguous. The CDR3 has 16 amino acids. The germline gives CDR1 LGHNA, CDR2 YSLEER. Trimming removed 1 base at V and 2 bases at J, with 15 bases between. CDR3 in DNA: TGCGCCAGCAGCCAAGGTTTTTTGGACGGAGCCTACGAGCAGTACTTC. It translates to CASSQGFLDGAYEQYF.

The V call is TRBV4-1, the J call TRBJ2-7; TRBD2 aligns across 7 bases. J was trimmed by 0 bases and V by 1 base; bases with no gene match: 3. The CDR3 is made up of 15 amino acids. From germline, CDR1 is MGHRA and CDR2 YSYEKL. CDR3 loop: CASSQVAGDSYEQYF. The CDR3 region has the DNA TGCGCCAGCAGCCAAGTTGCGGGGGACTCCTACGAGCAGTACTTC.

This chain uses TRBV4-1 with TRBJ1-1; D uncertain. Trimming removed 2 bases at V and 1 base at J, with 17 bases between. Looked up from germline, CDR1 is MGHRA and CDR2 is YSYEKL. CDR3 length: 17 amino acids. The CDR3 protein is CASSQQATPSQNTEAFF. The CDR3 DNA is TGCGCCAGCAGCCAACAGGCTACTCCCTCGCAGAACACTGAAGCTTTCTTT.

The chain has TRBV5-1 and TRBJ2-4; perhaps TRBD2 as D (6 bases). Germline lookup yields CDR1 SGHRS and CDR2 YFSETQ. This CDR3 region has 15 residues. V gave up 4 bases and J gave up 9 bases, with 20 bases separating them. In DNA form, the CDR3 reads TGCGCCAGCAGCCCGGGGACTCTCCCGACGGGCATTCAGTACTTC. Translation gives CASSPGTLPTGIQYF.

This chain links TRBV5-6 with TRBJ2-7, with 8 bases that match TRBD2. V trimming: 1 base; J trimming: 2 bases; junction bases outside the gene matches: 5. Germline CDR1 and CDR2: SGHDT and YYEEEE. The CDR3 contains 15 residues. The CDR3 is CASSLLGLAPYEQYF. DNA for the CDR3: TGTGCCAGCAGCTTGTTAGGACTAGCCCCCTACGAGCAGTACTTC.

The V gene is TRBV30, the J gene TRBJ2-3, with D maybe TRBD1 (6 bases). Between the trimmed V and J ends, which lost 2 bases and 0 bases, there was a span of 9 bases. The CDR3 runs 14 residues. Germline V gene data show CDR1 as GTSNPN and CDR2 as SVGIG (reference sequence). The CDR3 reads CAWSKGGSTDTQYF. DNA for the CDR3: TGTGCCTGGAGTAAAGGGGGTAGCACAGATACGCAGTATTTT.

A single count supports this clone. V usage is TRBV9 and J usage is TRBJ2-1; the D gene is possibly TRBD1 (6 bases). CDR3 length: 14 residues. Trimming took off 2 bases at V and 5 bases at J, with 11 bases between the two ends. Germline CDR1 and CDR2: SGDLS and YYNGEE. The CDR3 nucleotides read TGTGCCAGCAGCGTCTCGACAGGTAACAATGAGCAGTTCTTC. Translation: CASSVSTGNNEQFF.

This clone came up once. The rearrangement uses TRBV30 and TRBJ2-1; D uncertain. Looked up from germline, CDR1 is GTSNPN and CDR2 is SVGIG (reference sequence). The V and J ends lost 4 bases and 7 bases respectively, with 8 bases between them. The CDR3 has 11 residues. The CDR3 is CAWTGSNEQFF. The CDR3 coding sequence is TGTGCCTGGACAGGCTCAAATGAGCAGTTCTTC.

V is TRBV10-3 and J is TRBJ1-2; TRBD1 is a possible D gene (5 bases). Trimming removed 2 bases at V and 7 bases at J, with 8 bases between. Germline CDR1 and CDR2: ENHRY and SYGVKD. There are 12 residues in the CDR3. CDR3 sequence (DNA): TGTGCCATCAGTGAGGGGGCAGTTGGCTACACCTTC. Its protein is CAISEGAVGYTF.

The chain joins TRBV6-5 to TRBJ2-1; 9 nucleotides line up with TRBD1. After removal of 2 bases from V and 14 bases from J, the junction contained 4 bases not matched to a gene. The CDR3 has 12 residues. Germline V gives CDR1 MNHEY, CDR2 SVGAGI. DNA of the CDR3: TGTGCCAGCAGTTACCCGGGACAGGGAGAGTTCTTC. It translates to CASSYPGQGEFF.

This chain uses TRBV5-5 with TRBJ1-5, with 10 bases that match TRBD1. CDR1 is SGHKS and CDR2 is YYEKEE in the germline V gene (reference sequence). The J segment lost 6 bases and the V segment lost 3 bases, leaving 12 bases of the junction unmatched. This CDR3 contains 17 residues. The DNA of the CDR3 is TGTGCCAGCAGCTCTTTGGCCGGGACAGGGGTGACTCAGCCCCAGCATTTT. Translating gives CASSSLAGTGVTQPQHF.

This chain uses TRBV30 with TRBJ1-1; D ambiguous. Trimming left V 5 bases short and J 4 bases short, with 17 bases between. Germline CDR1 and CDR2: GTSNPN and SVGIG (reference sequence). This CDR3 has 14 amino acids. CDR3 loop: CAWSLPGSATEAFF. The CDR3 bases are TGTGCCTGGTCCCTCCCGGGGTCCGCCACTGAAGCTTTCTTT.

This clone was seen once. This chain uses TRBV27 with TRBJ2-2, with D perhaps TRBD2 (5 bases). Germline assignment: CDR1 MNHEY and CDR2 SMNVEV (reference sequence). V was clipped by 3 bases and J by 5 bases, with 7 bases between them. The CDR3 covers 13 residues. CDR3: CASSLTGTGELFF. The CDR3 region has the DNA TGTGCCAGCAGTTTGACGGGGACCGGGGAGCTGTTTTTT.

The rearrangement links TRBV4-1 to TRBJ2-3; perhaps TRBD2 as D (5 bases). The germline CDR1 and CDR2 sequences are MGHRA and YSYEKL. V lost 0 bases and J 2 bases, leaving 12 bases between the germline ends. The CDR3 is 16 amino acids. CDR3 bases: TGCGCCAGCAGCCAAGATGACACAGACTACACAGATACGCAGTATTTT. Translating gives CASSQDDTDYTDTQYF.

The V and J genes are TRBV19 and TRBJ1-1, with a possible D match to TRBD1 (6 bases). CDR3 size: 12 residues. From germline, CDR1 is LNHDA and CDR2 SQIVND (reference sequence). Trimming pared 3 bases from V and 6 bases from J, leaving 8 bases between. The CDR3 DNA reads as TGTGCCAGTAGTATGGGGGCTGCTGAAGCTTTCTTT. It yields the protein CASSMGAAEAFF. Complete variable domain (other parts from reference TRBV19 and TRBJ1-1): DGGITQSPKYLFRKEGQNVTLSCEQNLNHDAMYWYRQDPGQGLRLIYYSQIVNDFQKGDIAEGYSVSREKKESFPLTVTSAQKNPTAFYLCASSMGAAEAFFGQGTRLTVV.

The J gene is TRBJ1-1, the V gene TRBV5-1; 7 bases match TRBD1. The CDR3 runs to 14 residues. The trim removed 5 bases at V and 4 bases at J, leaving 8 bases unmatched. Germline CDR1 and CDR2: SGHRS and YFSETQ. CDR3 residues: CASSRGGEVTEAFF. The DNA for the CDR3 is TGCGCCAGCAGTCGAGGGGGCGAGGTCACTGAAGCTTTCTTT.